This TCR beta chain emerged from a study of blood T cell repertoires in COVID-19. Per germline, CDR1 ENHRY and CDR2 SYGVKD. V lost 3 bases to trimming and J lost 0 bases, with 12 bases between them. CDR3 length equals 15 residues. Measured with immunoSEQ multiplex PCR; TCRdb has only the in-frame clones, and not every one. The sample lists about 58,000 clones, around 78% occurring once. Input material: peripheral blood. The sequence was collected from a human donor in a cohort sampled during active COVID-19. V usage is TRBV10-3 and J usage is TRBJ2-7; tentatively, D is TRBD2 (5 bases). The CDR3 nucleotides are TGTGCCATCAGTGATAGCGCGAAGAGCTCCTACGAGCAGTACTTC. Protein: CAISDSAKSSYEQYF.